These 10 T cell receptor beta chains came from one sample sequenced in a study of T-cell reconstitution after alpha-beta-depleted transplantation in children. The TCRbeta library was prepared with unique molecular identifiers. TCRdb ran MiXCR on the PCR reads and lists one entry per CDR3 protein. The sample has about 600,000 distinct CDR3 sequences, over 9.5% seen once; the top ten hold roughly 3.9%. The sequencing used PBMCs from the stem cell graft donor, collected from the stem cell graft. These receptors were obtained from a human donor who donated a stem cell graft to a child with acute myeloid leukemia.

This clonotype was detected a few times. The chain combines TRBV9 with TRBJ2-2; no definite D call. Trimming removed 0 bases from V and 8 bases from J, with 5 bases in between. The V gene's germline CDR1 is SGDLS and CDR2 YYNGEE. CDR3 length equals 12 residues. The CDR3 reads CASSVGGGELFF. CDR3 DNA sequence: TGTGCCAGCAGCGTAGGGGGTGGGGAGCTGTTTTTT.

This clonotype came up many times. The chain recombines TRBV7-2 with TRBJ1-4; a possible D gene is TRBD1 (5 bases). V was cut by 6 bases and J by 0 bases, with 11 bases left in between. Germline V gene lookup returns CDR1 SGHTA and CDR2 FQGNSA. The CDR3 has 15 residues. Written as DNA, the CDR3 is TGTGCCAGCAGGGGGCAGGGTGCAACTAATGAAAAACTGTTTTTT. The encoded protein is CASRGQGATNEKLFF.

Only a few counts were recorded for this clonotype. V and J are TRBV21-1 and TRBJ2-3. TRBV21-1 counts as a pseudogene. The CDR3 contains 15 residues. In DNA, the CDR3 is TGTGCCAGCAGCAAACGGAGTGAGGTCACAGATACGCAGTATTTT. This codes for CASSKRSEVTDTQYF.

This clonotype occurred once. This sequence joins TRBV20-1 and TRBJ1-1; D is perhaps TRBD1 (5 bases). V shed 3 bases and J shed 5 bases, with 10 bases lying between them. This CDR3 has 12 residues. Germline lookup yields CDR1 DFQATT and CDR2 SNEGSKA (reference sequence). The DNA of the CDR3 is TGCAGTGCTAGGCGAGGGGAGACTGAAGCTTTCTTT. Translating gives CSARRGETEAFF.

The chain recombines TRBV20-1 with TRBJ2-5, with D perhaps TRBD2 (5 bases). The V gene's germline CDR1 is DFQATT and CDR2 SNEGSKA (reference sequence). The length of the CDR3 is 14 residues. Trimming took 5 bases from V and 1 from J, leaving 14 bases between them. In DNA form, the CDR3 reads TGCAGTGCTTGGGAAAGGACTGTCCAAGAGACCCAGTACTTC. It is translated as CSAWERTVQETQYF.

The sample holds a few counts of this clonotype. The V and J genes are TRBV2 and TRBJ2-3; D is perhaps TRBD1 (6 bases). This CDR3 spans 15 amino acids. Germline CDR1 and CDR2: SNHLY and FYNNEI. V lost 6 bases to trimming and J lost 2 bases, with 15 bases between them. The CDR3 reads CASSRDKSDTDTQYF. The CDR3 DNA is TGTGCCAGCAGCAGGGACAAGTCGGACACAGATACGCAGTATTTT.

This clonotype was detected many times. This chain's CDR3 is CASSQDRTGGPADTQYF. DNA for the CDR3: TGCGCCAGCAGCCAAGATAGGACGGGAGGGCCAGCAGATACGCAGTATTTT. The chain carries TRBV4-3 and TRBJ2-3; 8 positions match TRBD2. The germline gives CDR1 LGHNA, CDR2 YSLEER. The CDR3 consists of 17 residues. V shed 0 bases, J shed 4 bases, and the junction held 9 bases outside the gene matches.

This clonotype was counted ten times or more. DNA for the CDR3: TGTGCCAGCAGACCTCAGGGCTATGGCTACACCTTC. It specifies CASRPQGYGYTF. V is TRBV7-9 and J is TRBJ1-2, with D possibly TRBD1 on 5 matching bases. V was clipped by 6 bases and J by 4 bases, with 9 bases between them. There are 12 residues in the CDR3. Looked up from germline, CDR1 is SEHNR and CDR2 is FQNEAQ (reference sequence).

This clonotype was detected ten times or more. CDR3 DNA sequence: TGCGCCAGCAGCTCGACAGGGGCAGGCAATCAGCCCCAGCATTTT. Translation gives CASSSTGAGNQPQHF. The chain is built from TRBV5-1 and TRBJ1-5; TRBD1 agrees at 8 bases. Losses at the gene ends were 3 bases for V and 2 bases for J; bases not matched to a gene: 4. Germline CDR1 reads SGHRS; CDR2 reads YFSETQ. The CDR3 length is 15 residues. Full variable domain (missing parts from reference TRBV5-1 and TRBJ1-5): KAGVTQTPRYLIKTRGQQVTLSCSPISGHRSVSWYQQTPGQGLQFLFEYFSETQRNKGNFPGRFSGRQFSNSRSEMNVSTLELGDSALYLCASSSTGAGNQPQHFGDGTRLSIL.

This clonotype was detected many times. This rearrangement joins TRBV7-9 to TRBJ2-2, with D uncertain. Germline V gene sequence: CDR1 SEHNR, CDR2 FQNEAQ (reference sequence). This CDR3 has 13 amino acids. Trimming shortened V by 5 bases and J by 6 bases, and 10 bases separated the two germline ends. CDR3 region: CASSQQSSGELFF. DNA for the CDR3: TGTGCCAGCAGCCAGCAAAGTTCCGGGGAGCTGTTTTTT.